This TCR beta chain was identified during a study of type 1 regulatory T cells. The overall study: This in vitro CD4 product, T-allo10, is enriched for Tr1 cells and alloantigen-specific.

MiXCR was run by TCRdb on the reads, yielding one entry per CDR3 protein. The repertoire holds around 64,000 distinct CDR3 sequences, with roughly 20% as singletons. General study findings and limits: Compared with non-type 1 regulatory T cells, type 1 regulatory T cells showed a more restricted TCR repertoire.

Regarding this clonotype: Its antigen is not identified.

The germline gives CDR1 DFQATT, CDR2 SNEGSKA (reference sequence). Trimming removed 3 bases from V and 4 bases from J, with 12 bases in between. CDR3 length equals 13 residues. The chain joins TRBV20-1 to TRBJ1-1, with D possibly matching TRBD1 (5 bases). This TCR was recovered from a human donor in good health. Sequencing used cultured type 1 regulatory T (Tr1) cells, either the whole culture or a sorted fraction (not recorded which). In nucleotides, the CDR3 is TGCAGTGCTAGGAGGGGTATGGGCACTGAAGCTTTCTTT. This translates into CSARRGMGTEAFF.